The 5 T cell receptor beta chains listed next were all sequenced from one sample in a study of shared T cell receptors in the human thymus. The assay was immunoSEQ multiplex PCR, and TCRdb's table has in-frame clones only and misses some. Among about 660,000 clones listed, about 89% were seen once. A further study also used this sample, focusing on human thymus T cells.

The specimen was thymocytes. Source of these receptors: a boy under three years old with a congenital heart defect.

Comments on this clone: Other DNA sequences within the sample encode an identical CDR3. The chain uses TRBV4-1 and TRBJ1-6; 10 nucleotides agree with TRBD1. Losses at the gene ends were 1 base for V and 7 bases for J; bases not matched to a gene: 7. Germline CDR1 reads MGHRA; CDR2 reads YSYEKL. This CDR3 is 17 amino acids long. CDR3 region: CASSQGDRGPENSPLHF. In DNA, the CDR3 is TGCGCCAGCAGCCAAGGAGACAGGGGGCCGGAGAATTCACCCCTCCACTTT.

V and J are TRBV14 and TRBJ2-7; TRBD2 aligns across 12 bases. Germline lookup yields CDR1 SGHDN and CDR2 FVKESK. J lost 3 bases, V lost 0 bases, and 12 bases had no gene match. The CDR3 spans 19 residues. The CDR3 bases are TGTGCCAGCAGCCAAGATCGGACTAGCGGGATCTCACGGCACTACGAGCAGTACTTC. Protein sequence: CASSQDRTSGISRHYEQYF.

V and J are TRBV28 and TRBJ1-1; the D is unclear. The V end lost 3 bases, the J end lost 4 bases, and 9 bases lay between the germline ends. Per the germline V gene, CDR1 is MDHEN and CDR2 is SYDVKM. The CDR3 is made up of 13 amino acids. This chain's CDR3 is CASSLAGFTEAFF. The CDR3 nucleotides read TGTGCCAGCAGTTTGGCGGGGTTCACTGAAGCTTTCTTT.

The rearrangement joins TRBV2 to TRBJ1-4; D remains unclear. The germline CDR1 and CDR2 sequences are SNHLY and FYNNEI. The CDR3 consists of 12 residues. V lost 10 bases and J 5 bases, leaving 11 bases between the germline ends. The CDR3 nucleotides are TGTGCCACCAGGACTAGGAATGAAAAACTGTTTTTT. The encoded protein is CATRTRNEKLFF.

The chain combines TRBV5-6 with TRBJ2-5; D uncertain. V lost 2 bases, J lost 5 bases, and 10 bases lay in between. The CDR3 contains 13 residues. Germline V CDR1 and CDR2: SGHDT, YYEEEE. The CDR3: CASSFRVCETQYF. DNA for the CDR3: TGTGCCAGCAGCTTTCGGGTTTGCGAGACCCAGTACTTC.